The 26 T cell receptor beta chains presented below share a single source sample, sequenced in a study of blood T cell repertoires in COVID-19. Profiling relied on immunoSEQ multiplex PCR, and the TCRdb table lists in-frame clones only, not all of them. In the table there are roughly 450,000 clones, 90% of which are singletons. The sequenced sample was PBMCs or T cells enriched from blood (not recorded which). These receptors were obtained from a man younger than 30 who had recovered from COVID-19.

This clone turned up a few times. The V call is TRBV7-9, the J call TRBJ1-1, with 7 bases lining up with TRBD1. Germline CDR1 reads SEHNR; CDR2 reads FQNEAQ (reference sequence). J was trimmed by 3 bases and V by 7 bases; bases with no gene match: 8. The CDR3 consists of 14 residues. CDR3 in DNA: TGTGCCAGCAACCTAGGGGGCAGAGACACTGAAGCTTTCTTT. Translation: CASNLGGRDTEAFF.

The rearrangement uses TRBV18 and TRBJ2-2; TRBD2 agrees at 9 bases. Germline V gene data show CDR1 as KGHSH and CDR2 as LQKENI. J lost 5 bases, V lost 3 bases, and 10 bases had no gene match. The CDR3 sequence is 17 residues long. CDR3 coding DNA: TGTGCCAGCTCACCTACCTCTGGAGCGGGAGGAACCGGGGAGCTGTTTTTT. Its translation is CASSPTSGAGGTGELFF.

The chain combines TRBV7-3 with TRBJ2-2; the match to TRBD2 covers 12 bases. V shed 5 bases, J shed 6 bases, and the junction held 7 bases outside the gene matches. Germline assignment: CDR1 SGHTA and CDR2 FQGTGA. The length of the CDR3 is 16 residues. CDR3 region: CASSTSSGRASGELFF. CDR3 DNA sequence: TGTGCCAGCAGCACGTCTAGCGGGAGGGCTTCCGGGGAGCTGTTTTTT.

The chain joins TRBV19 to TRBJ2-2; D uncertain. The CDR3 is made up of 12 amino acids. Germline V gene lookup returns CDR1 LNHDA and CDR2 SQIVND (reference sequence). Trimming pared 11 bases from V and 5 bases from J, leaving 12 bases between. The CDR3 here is CASDRVTGELFF. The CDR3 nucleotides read TGTGCCTCCGATCGAGTTACCGGGGAGCTGTTTTTT.

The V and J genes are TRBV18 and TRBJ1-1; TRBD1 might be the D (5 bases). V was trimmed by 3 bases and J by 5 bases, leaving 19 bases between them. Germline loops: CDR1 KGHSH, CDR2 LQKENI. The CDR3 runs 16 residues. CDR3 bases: TGTGCCAGCTCACCCTTTGATGCAGGGATTGGGACTGAAGCTTTCTTT. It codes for CASSPFDAGIGTEAFF. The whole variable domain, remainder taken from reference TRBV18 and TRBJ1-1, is NAGVMQNPRHLVRRRGQEARLRCSPMKGHSHVYWYRQLPEEGLKFMVYLQKENIIDESGMPKERFSAEFPKEGPSILRIQQVVRGDSAAYFCASSPFDAGIGTEAFFGQGTRLTVV.

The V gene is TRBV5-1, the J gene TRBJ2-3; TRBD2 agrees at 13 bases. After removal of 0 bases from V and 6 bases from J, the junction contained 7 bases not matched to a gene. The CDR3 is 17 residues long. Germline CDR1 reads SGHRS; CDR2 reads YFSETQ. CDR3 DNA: TGCGCCAGCAGCTTGGAGTACTCACTAGCGGGGGGGGATACGCAGTATTTT. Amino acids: CASSLEYSLAGGDTQYF.

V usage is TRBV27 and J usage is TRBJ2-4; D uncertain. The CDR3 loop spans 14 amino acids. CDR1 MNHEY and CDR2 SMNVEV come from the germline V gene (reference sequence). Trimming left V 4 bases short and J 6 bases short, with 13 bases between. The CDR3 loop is CASSSPTVLNIQYF. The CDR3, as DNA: TGTGCCAGCAGTTCCCCTACAGTTTTAAACATTCAGTACTTC.

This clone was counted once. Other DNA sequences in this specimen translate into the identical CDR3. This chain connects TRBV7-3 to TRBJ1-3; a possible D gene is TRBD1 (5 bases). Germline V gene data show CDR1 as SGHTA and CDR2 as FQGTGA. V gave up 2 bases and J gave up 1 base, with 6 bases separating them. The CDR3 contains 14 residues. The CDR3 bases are TGTGCCAGCAGCTTACAGGGTTCTGGAAACACCATATATTTT. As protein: CASSLQGSGNTIYF.

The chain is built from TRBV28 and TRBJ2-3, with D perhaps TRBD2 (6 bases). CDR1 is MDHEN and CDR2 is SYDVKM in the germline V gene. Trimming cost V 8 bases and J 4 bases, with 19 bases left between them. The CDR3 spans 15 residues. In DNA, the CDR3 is TGTGCCAGCCCTCCTACTAGGAGGAGGGCAGATACGCAGTATTTT. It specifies CASPPTRRRADTQYF.

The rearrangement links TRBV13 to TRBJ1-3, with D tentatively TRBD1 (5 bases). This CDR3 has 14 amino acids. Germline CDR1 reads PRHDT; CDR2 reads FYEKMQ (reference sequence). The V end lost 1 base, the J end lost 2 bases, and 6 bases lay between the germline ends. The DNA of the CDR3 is TGTGCCAGCAGCTTAGAGGGGCCTGGAAACACCATATATTTT. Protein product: CASSLEGPGNTIYF.

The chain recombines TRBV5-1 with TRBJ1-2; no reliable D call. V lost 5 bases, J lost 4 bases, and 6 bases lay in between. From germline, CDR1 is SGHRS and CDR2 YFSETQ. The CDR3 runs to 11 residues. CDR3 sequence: CASRSSYGYTF. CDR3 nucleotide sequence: TGCGCCAGCAGATCCAGCTATGGCTACACCTTC.

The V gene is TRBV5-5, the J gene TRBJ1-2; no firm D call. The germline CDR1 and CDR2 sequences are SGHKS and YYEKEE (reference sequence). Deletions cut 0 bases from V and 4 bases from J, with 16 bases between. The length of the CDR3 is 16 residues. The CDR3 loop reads CASSLEGATLGYGYTF. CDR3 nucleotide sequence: TGTGCCAGCAGCTTGGAGGGAGCCACGTTGGGCTATGGCTACACCTTC.

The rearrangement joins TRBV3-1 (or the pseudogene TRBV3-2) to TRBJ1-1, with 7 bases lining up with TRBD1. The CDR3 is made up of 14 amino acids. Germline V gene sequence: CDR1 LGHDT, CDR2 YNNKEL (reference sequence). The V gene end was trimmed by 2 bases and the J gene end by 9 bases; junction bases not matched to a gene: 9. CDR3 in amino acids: CASSQTSTGPKAFF. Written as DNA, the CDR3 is TGTGCCAGCAGCCAAACCTCGACAGGGCCGAAAGCTTTCTTT.

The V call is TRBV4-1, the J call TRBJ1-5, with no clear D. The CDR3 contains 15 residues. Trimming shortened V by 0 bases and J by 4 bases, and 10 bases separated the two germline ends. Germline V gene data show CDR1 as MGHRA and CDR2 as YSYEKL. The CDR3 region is CASSQDRQENQPQHF. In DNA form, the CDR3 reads TGCGCCAGCAGCCAAGATCGCCAGGAAAATCAGCCCCAGCATTTT.

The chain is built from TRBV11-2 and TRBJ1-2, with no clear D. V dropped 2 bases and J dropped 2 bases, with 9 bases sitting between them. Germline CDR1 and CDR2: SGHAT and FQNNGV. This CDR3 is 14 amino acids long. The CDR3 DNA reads TGTGCCAGCAGCTTAACAGAACAAAACTATGGCTACACCTTC. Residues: CASSLTEQNYGYTF. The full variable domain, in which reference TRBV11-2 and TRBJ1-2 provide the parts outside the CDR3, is EAGVAQSPRYKIIEKRQSVAFWCNPISGHATLYWYQQILGQGPKLLIQFQNNGVVDDSQLPKDRFSAERLKGVDSTLKIQPAKLEDSAVYLCASSLTEQNYGYTFGSGTRLTVV.

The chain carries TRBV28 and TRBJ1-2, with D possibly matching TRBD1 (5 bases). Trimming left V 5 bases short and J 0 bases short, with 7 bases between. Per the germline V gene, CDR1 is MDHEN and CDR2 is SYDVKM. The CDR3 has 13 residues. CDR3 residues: CASSLQANYGYTF. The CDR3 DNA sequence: TGTGCCAGCAGTCTACAGGCTAACTATGGCTACACCTTC.

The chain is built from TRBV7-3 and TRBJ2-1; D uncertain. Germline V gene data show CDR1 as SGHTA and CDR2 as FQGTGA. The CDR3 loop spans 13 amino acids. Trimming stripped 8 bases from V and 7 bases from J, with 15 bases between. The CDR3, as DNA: TGTGCCAGCGGATACGGGTTCGGTAATGAGCAGTTCTTC. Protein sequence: CASGYGFGNEQFF.

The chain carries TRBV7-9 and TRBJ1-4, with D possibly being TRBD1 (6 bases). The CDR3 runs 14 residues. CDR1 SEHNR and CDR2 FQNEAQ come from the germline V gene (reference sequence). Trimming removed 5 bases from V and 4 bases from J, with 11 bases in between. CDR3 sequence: CASSDGQINEKLFF. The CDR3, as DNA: TGTGCCAGCAGCGATGGACAGATTAATGAAAAACTGTTTTTT.

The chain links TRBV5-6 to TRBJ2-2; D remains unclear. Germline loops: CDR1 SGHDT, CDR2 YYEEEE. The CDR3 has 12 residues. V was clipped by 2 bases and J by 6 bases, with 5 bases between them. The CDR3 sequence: CASSFFPGELFF. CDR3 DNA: TGTGCCAGCAGCTTCTTCCCCGGGGAGCTGTTTTTT.

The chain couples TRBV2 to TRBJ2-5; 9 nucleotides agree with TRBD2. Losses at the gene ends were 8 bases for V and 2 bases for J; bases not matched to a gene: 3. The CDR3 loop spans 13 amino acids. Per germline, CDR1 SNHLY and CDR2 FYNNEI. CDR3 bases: TGTGCCAGCTGCCTAGCGGGGCAAGAGACCCAGTACTTC. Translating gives CASCLAGQETQYF.

This chain's CDR3 is CASSLSPGGAGSPLHF. The CDR3 bases are TGCGCCAGCAGCTTATCGCCGGGCGGGGCTGGATCACCCCTCCACTTT. The rearrangement uses TRBV5-1 and TRBJ1-6; possible D gene TRBD1, 5 bases. The V gene lost 2 bases and the J gene lost 10 bases, with 19 bases spanning the gap. Germline assignment: CDR1 SGHRS and CDR2 YFSETQ. The CDR3 runs to 16 residues.

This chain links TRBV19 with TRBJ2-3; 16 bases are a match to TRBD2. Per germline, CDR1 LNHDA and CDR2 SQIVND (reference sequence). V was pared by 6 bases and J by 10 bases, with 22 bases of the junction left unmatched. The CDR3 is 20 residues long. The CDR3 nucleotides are TGTGCCAGTAGGATCAGACCGGGACTAGCGGGAGGGCCGGTTAAAACGGCGCAGTATTTT. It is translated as CASRIRPGLAGGPVKTAQYF.

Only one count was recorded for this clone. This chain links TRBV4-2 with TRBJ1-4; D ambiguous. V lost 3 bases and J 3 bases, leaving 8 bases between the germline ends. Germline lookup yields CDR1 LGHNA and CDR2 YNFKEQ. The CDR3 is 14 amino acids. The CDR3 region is CASSHSGSNEKLFF. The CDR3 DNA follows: TGTGCCAGCAGCCATTCAGGATCTAATGAAAAACTGTTTTTT.

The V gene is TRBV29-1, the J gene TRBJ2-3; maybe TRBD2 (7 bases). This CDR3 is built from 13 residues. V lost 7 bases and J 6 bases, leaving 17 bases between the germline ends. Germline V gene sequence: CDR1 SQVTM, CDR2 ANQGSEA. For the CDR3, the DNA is TGCAGCGCAAGGGGGGGCCTCGGGGATACGCAGTATTTT. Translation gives CSARGGLGDTQYF.

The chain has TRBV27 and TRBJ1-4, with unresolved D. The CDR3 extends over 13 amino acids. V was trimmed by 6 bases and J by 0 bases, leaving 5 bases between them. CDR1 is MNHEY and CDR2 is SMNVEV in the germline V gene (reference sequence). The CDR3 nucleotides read TGTGCCAGCAGGAGAACAACTAATGAAAAACTGTTTTTT. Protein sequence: CASRRTTNEKLFF.

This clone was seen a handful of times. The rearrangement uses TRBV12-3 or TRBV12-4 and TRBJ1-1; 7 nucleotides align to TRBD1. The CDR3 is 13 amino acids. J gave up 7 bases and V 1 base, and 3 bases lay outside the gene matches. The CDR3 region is CASSLEGAREAFF. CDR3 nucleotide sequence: TGTGCCAGCAGTTTAGAGGGGGCCCGTGAAGCTTTCTTT.